The entry below gives a single T cell receptor beta chain sequence along with its context. In the same sample, other DNA sequences code for this CDR3. Trimming left V 5 bases short and J 0 bases short, with 8 bases between. Germline values: CDR1 MDHEN, CDR2 SYDVKM. The CDR3 has 15 residues. This specimen belongs to a study of OX40 agonist ivuxolimab in advanced cancers. Autoimmune disease history or systemic immunosuppression led to patients being barred. Using immunoSEQ multiplex PCR, the repertoire was profiled, and TCRdb retains in-frame clones only, with some absent. The sample lists more than 75,000 clones; approximately 81% were seen once.

This chain connects TRBV28 to TRBJ2-6, with D tentatively TRBD1 (5 bases). The sample was CD4+ or CD8+ T cells sorted from blood, taken in a trial of the OX40 agonist ivuxolimab. The receptor's source is an adult with an advanced solid tumor such as melanoma, head and neck, liver or kidney cancer. The CDR3 sequence is CASSRDSSGANVLTF. The CDR3 coding sequence is TGTGCCAGCAGTCGCGACAGCTCTGGGGCCAACGTCCTGACTTTC.